The following is a T cell receptor (beta chain) sequence with its context. The data are from a study of T cell responses to AZD1222 COVID-19 vaccine. This table comes from immunoSEQ multiplex PCR, and its TCRdb copy is limited to in-frame clones, with some not included. The sample carries about 120,000 clones, 85% to 90% recorded once. The germline gives CDR1 GTSNPN, CDR2 SVGIG (reference sequence). This CDR3 region has 16 residues. V was pared by 1 base and J by 4 bases, with 11 bases of the junction left unmatched. This specimen consisted of peripheral blood, obtained on day 0 of MenACWY control vaccination. This clonotype was obtained from an adult in good health. J is TRBJ1-2 and V is TRBV30; 8 nucleotides line up with TRBD1. CDR3 region: CAWSELARGPSYGYTF. The CDR3 DNA is TGTGCCTGGAGTGAGCTGGCCAGGGGGCCGAGCTATGGCTACACCTTC. The full variable domain, its missing parts supplied by reference TRBV30 and TRBJ1-2, is SQTIHQWPATLVQPVGSPLSLECTVEGTSNPNLYWYRQAAGRGLQLLFYSVGIGQISSEVPQNLSASRPQDRQFILSSKKLLLSDSGFYLCAWSELARGPSYGYTFGSGTRLTVV.